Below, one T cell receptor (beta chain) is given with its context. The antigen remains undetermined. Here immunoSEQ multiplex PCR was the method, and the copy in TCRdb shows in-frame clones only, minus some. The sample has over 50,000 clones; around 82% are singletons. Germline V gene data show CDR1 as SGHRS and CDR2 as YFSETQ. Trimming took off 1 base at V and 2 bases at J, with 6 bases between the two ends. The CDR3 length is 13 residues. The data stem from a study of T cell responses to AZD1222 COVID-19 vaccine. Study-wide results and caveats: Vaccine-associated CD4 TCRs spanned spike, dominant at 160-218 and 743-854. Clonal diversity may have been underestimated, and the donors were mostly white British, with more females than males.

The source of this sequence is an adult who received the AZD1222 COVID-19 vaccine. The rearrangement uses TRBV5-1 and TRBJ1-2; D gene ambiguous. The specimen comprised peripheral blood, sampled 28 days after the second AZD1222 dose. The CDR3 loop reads CASSLSANYGYTF. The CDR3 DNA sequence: TGCGCCAGCAGCTTGTCGGCCAACTATGGCTACACCTTC.